One sample yielded the 30 T cell receptor beta chains listed below, sequenced in a study of blood T cell repertoires in COVID-19. Clones were sequenced by immunoSEQ multiplex PCR, and TCRdb holds only the in-frame ones, with some missing. The data contain about 180,000 clones, 86% of them singletons. The sample was peripheral blood. All receptors come from a man aged 70-80 years with active or convalescent COVID-19.

V is TRBV19 and J is TRBJ1-5, with D unresolved. V lost 9 bases and J lost 0, with 6 bases in between. CDR3 length: 12 residues. CDR1 and CDR2 (germline): LNHDA, SQIVND (reference sequence). CDR3 sequence (DNA): TGTGCCAGCAGGTATAGCAATCAGCCCCAGCATTTT. Encoded protein: CASRYSNQPQHF.

The chain employs TRBV9 and TRBJ2-2, with TRBD1 matching 9 bases. The CDR3 contains 18 residues. The J segment lost 7 bases and the V segment lost 4 bases, leaving 17 bases of the junction unmatched. Germline CDR1 is SGDLS and CDR2 is YYNGEE. The CDR3 DNA is TGTGCCAGCAGCCAGGGACAGGGACCAGGGGGTAAGCGCGGGGAGCTGTTTTTT. Encoded protein: CASSQGQGPGGKRGELFF.

The J gene is TRBJ1-1, the V gene TRBV2, with unresolved D. The length of the CDR3 is 14 residues. The germline gives CDR1 SNHLY, CDR2 FYNNEI. Trimming stripped 6 bases from V and 3 bases from J, with 14 bases between. The CDR3 here is CASRGRQTYTEAFF. The CDR3 DNA is TGTGCCAGCAGAGGCAGGCAGACGTACACTGAAGCTTTCTTT. Based on the CDR3 plus reference TRBV2 and TRBJ1-1, the full variable domain is EPEVTQTPSHQVTQMGQEVILRCVPISNHLYFYWYRQILGQKVEFLVSFYNNEISEKSEIFDDQFSVERPDGSNFTLKIRSTKLEDSAMYFCASRGRQTYTEAFFGQGTRLTVV.

The chain combines TRBV7-6 with TRBJ2-3; TRBD2 matches 10 bases. The CDR3 length is 18 residues. The trim removed 1 base at V and 9 bases at J, leaving 16 bases unmatched. Germline V gene lookup returns CDR1 SGHVS and CDR2 FNYEAQ. This CDR3 is CASSLVSLSSGSGGTQYF. Here the CDR3 DNA reads TGTGCCAGCAGCTTAGTGTCGTTGTCTAGCGGGAGTGGAGGAACGCAGTATTTT.

CDR3 sequence reads: CASSYGVGGMNTEAFF. The DNA of the CDR3 is TGTGCCAGCAGTTACGGTGTGGGGGGAATGAACACTGAAGCTTTCTTT. This sequence joins TRBV6-5 and TRBJ1-1, with a tentative D call TRBD1 (5 bases). The V end was cut by 2 bases, the J end by 0 bases, with 13 bases between. CDR3 length equals 16 residues. The germline V gene has CDR1 MNHEY and CDR2 SVGAGI.

The chain carries TRBV9 and TRBJ1-4, with 7 bases that match TRBD1. The CDR3 consists of 15 residues. Germline V lookup: CDR1 SGDLS, CDR2 YYNGEE. The J segment lost 0 bases and the V segment lost 2 bases, leaving 1 base of the junction unmatched. The CDR3: CASSVGTATNEKLFF. The CDR3 region has the DNA TGTGCCAGCAGCGTCGGGACAGCAACTAATGAAAAACTGTTTTTT.

The V and J genes are TRBV28 and TRBJ2-7, with D possibly TRBD2 on 5 matching bases. The V gene lost 7 bases and the J gene lost 1 base, with 14 bases spanning the gap. The germline V gene encodes CDR1 MDHEN and CDR2 SYDVKM. This CDR3 comprises 14 residues. The CDR3: CASIGSRVSYEQYF. CDR3 in DNA: TGTGCCAGCATTGGTTCGCGGGTATCCTACGAGCAGTACTTC.

The chain employs TRBV6-2 or TRBV6-3 and TRBJ2-1; D is perhaps TRBD1 (5 bases). CDR1 and CDR2 from the germline V gene are MNHEY and SVGEGT. Between the trimmed V and J ends, which lost 5 bases and 7 bases, there was a span of 24 bases. CDR3 length: 17 residues. The CDR3 region has the DNA TGTGCCAGCAGTCCCTTGTTTCGCGGACAACGCTGGAATGAGCAGTTCTTC. Its protein is CASSPLFRGQRWNEQFF.

The V and J genes are TRBV5-6 and TRBJ1-1; no clear D gene. The CDR3 has 17 amino acids. Germline V gene data show CDR1 as SGHDT and CDR2 as YYEEEE. V was pared by 9 bases and J by 5 bases, with 29 bases between. As DNA, the CDR3 is TGTGCCACCTCCATTTGGCAGAGGCGAACCCCGGGGACTGAAGCTTTCTTT. Translating gives CATSIWQRRTPGTEAFF.

The chain combines TRBV12-3 or TRBV12-4 with TRBJ2-1, with D perhaps TRBD1 (6 bases). V lost 6 bases and J 8 bases, leaving 11 bases between the germline ends. This CDR3 contains 12 residues. The CDR3 here is CASSLGGYEQFF. Written as DNA, the CDR3 is TGTGCCAGCAGCCTTGGGGGCTATGAGCAGTTCTTC.

The chain combines TRBV30 with TRBJ1-2; no definite D call. The CDR3 consists of 11 residues. Germline CDR1 and CDR2: GTSNPN and SVGIG (reference sequence). Trimming pared 4 bases from V and 5 bases from J, leaving 8 bases between. DNA of the CDR3: TGTGCCTGGACTCGGGGTTATGGCTACACCTTC. Protein product: CAWTRGYGYTF.

The chain has TRBV3-1 (or the pseudogene TRBV3-2) and TRBJ2-7; possibly TRBD2 for D (6 bases). This CDR3 comprises 13 residues. V was cut by 4 bases and J by 5 bases, with 12 bases left in between. CDR1 LGHDT and CDR2 YNNKEL come from the germline V gene (reference sequence). The CDR3 sequence: CASSRGVVNEQYF. The CDR3 nucleotides are TGTGCCAGCAGCCGGGGGGTAGTAAACGAGCAGTACTTC.

The chain is built from TRBV4-3 and TRBJ1-6; no definite D call. Germline CDR1 is LGHNA and CDR2 is YSLEER. The CDR3 has 14 amino acids. Trimming cost V 0 bases and J 4 bases, with 4 bases left between them. The DNA for the CDR3 is TGCGCCAGCAGCCAAGAACAGTATAATTCACCCCTCCACTTT. The encoded protein is CASSQEQYNSPLHF.

The V call is TRBV7-2, the J call TRBJ2-2; 9 nucleotides match TRBD2. CDR3 length: 18 residues. With 2 bases clipped from V and 5 bases from J, the junction kept 12 bases outside the gene matches. Germline V lookup: CDR1 SGHTA, CDR2 FQGNSA. CDR3 coding DNA: TGTGCCAGCAGCTTAAGGCGGGAGGGCCTTCGGAGGACCGGGGAGCTGTTTTTT. Translation: CASSLRREGLRRTGELFF. Based on the CDR3 plus reference TRBV7-2 and TRBJ2-2, the full variable domain is GAGVSQSPSNKVTEKGKDVELRCDPISGHTALYWYRQSLGQGLEFLIYFQGNSAPDKSGLPSDRFSAERTGGSVSTLTIQRTQQEDSAVYLCASSLRREGLRRTGELFFGEGSRLTVL.

This clone came up once. V is TRBV4-1 and J is TRBJ2-7, with D tentatively TRBD1 (6 bases). V lost 0 bases to trimming and J lost 2 bases, with 17 bases between them. Germline V gene lookup returns CDR1 MGHRA and CDR2 YSYEKL. The CDR3 is 17 residues long. CDR3: CASSQDSPGTIAYEQYF. The CDR3 bases are TGCGCCAGCAGCCAAGACAGCCCCGGGACAATTGCCTACGAGCAGTACTTC.

The chain couples TRBV28 to TRBJ1-5; D possibly corresponds to TRBD1 (5 bases). The germline CDR1 and CDR2 sequences are MDHEN and SYDVKM. Trimming cost V 7 bases and J 6 bases, with 10 bases left between them. The CDR3 runs 12 residues. CDR3 residues: CASTGGIQPQHF. The DNA for the CDR3 is TGTGCCAGCACGGGGGGGATTCAGCCCCAGCATTTT.

This rearrangement joins TRBV4-1 to TRBJ1-1; 9 bases fit TRBD1. Trimming cost V 1 base and J 6 bases; bases outside gene matches: 6. Germline V gene lookup returns CDR1 MGHRA and CDR2 YSYEKL. The CDR3 runs 15 residues. The CDR3 DNA follows: TGCGCCAGCAGCCAAGGTTACAGGGGGCCTGCTGAAGCTTTCTTT. The encoded protein is CASSQGYRGPAEAFF.

The chain employs TRBV3-1 (or the pseudogene TRBV3-2) and TRBJ2-1; maybe TRBD2 (5 bases). Trimming shortened V by 4 bases and J by 5 bases, and 9 bases separated the two germline ends. Looked up from germline, CDR1 is LGHDT and CDR2 is YNNKEL (reference sequence). This CDR3 region has 13 residues. Written as DNA, the CDR3 is TGTGCCAGCAGCCGCCGGGATAACAATGAGCAGTTCTTC. Encoded protein: CASSRRDNNEQFF.

The table lists this clone with many counts. The J gene is TRBJ2-1, the V gene TRBV28; TRBD2 agrees at 10 bases. Germline lookup yields CDR1 MDHEN and CDR2 SYDVKM. J gave up 2 bases and V 7 bases, and 11 bases lay outside the gene matches. CDR3 length: 17 amino acids. CDR3 sequence (DNA): TGTGCCAGCACCGCCGCCGGGACTAGCGAGGCCTACAATGAGCAGTTCTTC. This gives the protein CASTAAGTSEAYNEQFF.

V is TRBV4-2 and J is TRBJ1-2; D remains ambiguous. The CDR3 totals 16 residues. Trimming cost V 1 base and J 0 bases, with 12 bases left between them. The V gene's germline CDR1 is LGHNA and CDR2 YNFKEQ. The CDR3 nucleotides are TGTGCCAGCAGCCAAGCGTTAGGGAGACCTAACTATGGCTACACCTTC. Translated: CASSQALGRPNYGYTF.

The CDR3 protein is CAWSTDRAYEQYF. The CDR3 bases are TGTGCCTGGAGTACGGACAGGGCTTACGAGCAGTACTTC. This sequence joins TRBV30 and TRBJ2-7; 8 bases fit TRBD1. The CDR3 runs 13 residues. J gave up 4 bases and V 2 bases, and 4 bases lay outside the gene matches. In germline, CDR1 is GTSNPN, CDR2 SVGIG (reference sequence).

CDR3 loop: CASSWGQGYSEAFF. CDR3 sequence (DNA): TGCGCCAGCAGCTGGGGACAGGGATACTCTGAAGCTTTCTTT. The V gene is TRBV5-1, the J gene TRBJ1-1, with 9 bases that match TRBD1. J was trimmed by 6 bases and V by 3 bases; bases with no gene match: 6. There are 14 residues in the CDR3. The germline CDR1 and CDR2 sequences are SGHRS and YFSETQ.

The chain employs TRBV18 and TRBJ1-4; the D gene is possibly TRBD1 (6 bases). The ends were cut back, 6 bases at V and 4 bases at J, with 9 bases in the middle. Per the germline V gene, CDR1 is KGHSH and CDR2 is LQKENI. The CDR3 consists of 13 residues. CDR3 in amino acids: CASSLQGNEKLFF. The CDR3 region has the DNA TGTGCCAGCTCCCTACAGGGTAATGAAAAACTGTTTTTT.

The genes are TRBV28 and TRBJ2-3; 9 bases match TRBD2. V lost 0 bases to trimming and J lost 2 bases; unmatched junction nucleotides: 6. Germline lookup yields CDR1 MDHEN and CDR2 SYDVKM. There are 17 residues in the CDR3. The DNA for the CDR3 is TGTGCCAGCAGTTTATGGGCTAGCGGGGCAAACACAGATACGCAGTATTTT. Its translation is CASSLWASGANTDTQYF.

The chain carries TRBV2 and TRBJ2-2; 8 positions match TRBD1. V lost 4 bases, J lost 7 bases, and 8 bases stayed unmatched. CDR1 and CDR2 (germline): SNHLY, FYNNEI. The length of the CDR3 is 15 residues. DNA of the CDR3: TGTGCCAGCAGTGGACGACAGGGGTGGGGCGGGGAGCTGTTTTTT. Residues: CASSGRQGWGGELFF. Using reference TRBV2 and TRBJ2-2 for the parts outside the CDR3, the full variable domain is EPEVTQTPSHQVTQMGQEVILRCVPISNHLYFYWYRQILGQKVEFLVSFYNNEISEKSEIFDDQFSVERPDGSNFTLKIRSTKLEDSAMYFCASSGRQGWGGELFFGEGSRLTVL.

The genes are TRBV2 and TRBJ1-2, with a weak D call TRBD1 (5 bases). Trimming removed 4 bases at V and 5 bases at J, with 17 bases between. In germline, CDR1 is SNHLY, CDR2 FYNNEI. The CDR3 totals 15 residues. CDR3 sequence: CASSGEQGGNYGYTF. The CDR3 DNA follows: TGTGCCAGCAGTGGAGAGCAGGGTGGGAATTATGGCTACACCTTC.

In the case of this clone: The sample contains more than one DNA sequence encoding this CDR3. The V gene is TRBV4-3, the J gene TRBJ1-2; no clear D gene. Germline loops: CDR1 LGHNA, CDR2 YSLEER. This CDR3 is 12 amino acids long. The ends were cut back, 3 bases at V and 5 bases at J, with 7 bases in the middle. The CDR3 nucleotides read TGCGCCAGCAGCCAGGGCGAGTATGGCTACACCTTC. It yields the protein CASSQGEYGYTF.

This rearrangement joins TRBV5-1 to TRBJ2-3; D not resolved. This CDR3 spans 16 amino acids. In germline, CDR1 is SGHRS, CDR2 YFSETQ. Trimming removed 1 base at V and 0 bases at J, with 12 bases between. The CDR3 protein is CASSLPQIPSTDTQYF. The CDR3 DNA reads TGCGCCAGCAGCTTGCCTCAGATCCCGAGCACAGATACGCAGTATTTT.

V gene TRBV24-1 combines with J gene TRBJ2-1; TRBD1 matches at 8 bases. CDR3 length: 14 amino acids. After removal of 3 bases from V and 5 bases from J, the junction contained 2 bases not matched to a gene. Per germline, CDR1 KGHDR and CDR2 SFDVKD. The CDR3 here is CATSDRTGNNEQFF. DNA of the CDR3: TGTGCCACCAGTGATAGGACAGGGAACAATGAGCAGTTCTTC.

The chain recombines TRBV19 with TRBJ2-1; possibly TRBD2 for D (6 bases). Deletions cut 5 bases from V and 7 bases from J, with 24 bases between. From germline, CDR1 is LNHDA and CDR2 SQIVND (reference sequence). This CDR3 spans 17 amino acids. CDR3 region: CASSSGPGLRMRNEQFF. The CDR3 DNA is TGTGCCAGTAGTTCCGGACCGGGACTGAGGATGCGGAATGAGCAGTTCTTC.